Listed below are T cell receptor beta chains from one sample, sequenced in a study of blood T cell repertoires in COVID-19. Libraries were prepared by immunoSEQ multiplex PCR; TCRdb keeps only in-frame clonotypes and omits some of them. This table has 110,000 to 150,000 clones, about 79% appearing once. Sequences were obtained from peripheral blood. The receptor source for this set is a man aged 55 to 70 with active or convalescent COVID-19. Each CDR3 is given with its conserved first and last residue. D genes are given only for firm matches. Some rows mark clone size as missing; the rest say once, few, many or name a class of expanded clone.

TRBD1	TRBV28	-	TRBJ1-2	CASSLGRAGGGYTF	TGTGCCAGCAGTCTAGGCAGGGCAGGGGGTGGCTACACCTTC
TRBD1	TRBV24-1	-	TRBJ2-3	CATSDPYRGAQYF	TGTGCCACCAGTGATCCCTACAGGGGCGCGCAGTATTTT
TRBD2	TRBV7-6	-	TRBJ2-2	CASSLGPSGIANTGELFF	TGTGCCAGCAGCTTAGGTCCTAGCGGGATCGCGAACACCGGGGAGCTGTTTTTT
TRBD1	TRBV5-1	few	TRBJ2-1	CASSFTGTGVRNEQFF	TGCGCCAGCAGCTTTACCGGGACAGGGGTCCGCAATGAGCAGTTCTTC
TRBD2	TRBV6-1	-	TRBJ2-1	CASSEAGGPFFEQFF	TGTGCCAGCAGTGAAGCGGGAGGGCCGTTTTTTGAGCAGTTCTTC
TRBD1	TRBV6-5	-	TRBJ1-2	CASSYTGQGAGYTF	TGTGCCAGCAGTTACACTGGACAGGGGGCAGGCTACACCTTC
TRBD1	TRBV19	-	TRBJ1-1	CASGKTGANTEAFF	TGTGCCAGCGGAAAGACAGGGGCGAACACTGAAGCTTTCTTT
TRBD1	TRBV5-4	once	TRBJ1-6	CASSSGQGANNSPLHF	TGTGCCAGCAGCTCCGGACAGGGGGCGAATAATTCACCCCTCCACTTT
-	TRBV3-1/TRBV3-2	-	TRBJ1-2	CASSPSGFGYTF	TGTGCCAGCAGCCCCTCAGGGTTTGGCTACACCTTC
TRBD2	TRBV24-1	-	TRBJ2-2	CATSVTSGRTGELFF	TGTGCCACCAGTGTAACTAGCGGGAGAACCGGGGAGCTGTTTTTT
TRBD1	TRBV11-3	-	TRBJ1-1	CASSFTPGQGVSEAFF	TGTGCCAGCAGCTTCACCCCGGGACAGGGGGTGTCTGAAGCTTTCTTT
-	TRBV4-3	once	TRBJ1-5	CASSQDSSNQPQHF	TGCGCCAGCAGCCAAGACAGTAGCAATCAGCCCCAGCATTTT
TRBD1	TRBV3-1/TRBV3-2	-	TRBJ2-7	CASRGQVNDEQYF	TGTGCCAGCAGAGGACAGGTCAACGACGAGCAGTACTTC
-	TRBV4-3	-	TRBJ1-4	CASSQGQGGEKLFF	TGCGCCAGCAGCCAAGGGCAGGGTGGCGAAAAACTGTTTTTT
TRBD1	TRBV29-1	-	TRBJ1-1	CSVAKSRWTGYMNTEAFF	TGCAGCGTTGCCAAATCAAGATGGACAGGGTACATGAACACTGAAGCTTTCTTT
TRBD1	TRBV9	-	TRBJ1-1	CASSVDRVTEAFF	TGTGCCAGCAGCGTCGACAGGGTCACTGAAGCTTTCTTT
TRBD2	TRBV24-1	-	TRBJ2-1	CATSDLLAGGDNEQFF	TGTGCCACCAGTGACCTACTAGCGGGAGGCGACAATGAGCAGTTCTTC
-	TRBV9	-	TRBJ1-1	CASSVAQNTEAFF	TGTGCCAGCAGCGTGGCTCAGAACACTGAAGCTTTCTTT
-	TRBV11-3	-	TRBJ2-1	CASSIDIDRFF	TGTGCCAGCAGCATCGACATAGATCGGTTCTTC
-	TRBV19	-	TRBJ1-3	CASSIGGQPGSGNTIYF	TGTGCCAGTAGTATAGGGGGGCAGCCCGGCTCTGGAAACACCATATATTTT
-	TRBV7-2	-	TRBJ1-3	CASSLIGGGSGNTIYF	TGTGCCAGCAGCTTAATCGGGGGGGGTTCTGGAAACACCATATATTTT
-	TRBV2	-	TRBJ1-1	CASSDYRPHGVFF	TGTGCCAGCAGTGATTACAGGCCCCATGGAGTTTTCTTT
TRBD1	TRBV27	-	TRBJ1-2	CASSLGQNYGYTF	TGTGCCAGCAGTTTGGGACAGAACTATGGCTACACCTTC
-	TRBV20-1	-	TRBJ1-5	CSASQGPSQPQHF	TGCAGTGCTAGTCAGGGGCCCTCTCAGCCCCAGCATTTT
TRBD1	TRBV10-1	-	TRBJ2-7	CASGDRGRDEQYF	TGCGCCAGTGGGGACAGGGGTCGCGACGAGCAGTACTTC
TRBD1	TRBV11-3	-	TRBJ1-1	CASSPGTGDTEAFF	TGTGCCAGCAGCCCCGGGACAGGGGACACTGAAGCTTTCTTT
-	TRBV3-1/TRBV3-2	once	TRBJ1-2	CASSQTGTTPYGYTF	TGTGCCAGCAGCCAGACGGGGACAACTCCCTATGGCTACACCTTC
TRBD2	TRBV9	-	TRBJ2-1	CASSVEGLAGGSNEQFF	TGTGCCAGCAGCGTAGAGGGACTAGCGGGAGGTTCCAATGAGCAGTTCTTC
TRBD1	TRBV11-2	-	TRBJ1-2	CASRETGGAHGYTF	TGTGCCAGCAGAGAGACAGGGGGCGCGCATGGCTACACCTTC
-	TRBV6-5	-	TRBJ1-2	CASSYSNGYGYTF	TGTGCCAGCAGTTACTCGAACGGTTATGGCTACACCTTC
-	TRBV6-2/TRBV6-3	few	TRBJ2-3	CASSYGASRDTQYF	TGTGCCAGCAGTTACGGGGCCTCTCGGGATACGCAGTATTTT
TRBD1	TRBV5-1	-	TRBJ1-5	CASSPEGAPNQPQHF	TGCGCCAGCAGCCCGGAGGGGGCGCCGAATCAGCCCCAGCATTTT
TRBD1	TRBV19	few	TRBJ1-3	CASQTGNGNTIYF	TGTGCCAGCCAGACAGGGAACGGAAACACCATATATTTT
TRBD1	TRBV7-9	-	TRBJ1-2	CASSSTGTGPSYGYTF	TGTGCCAGCAGCTCAACCGGGACAGGGCCCTCCTATGGCTACACCTTC
TRBD2	TRBV6-5	once	TRBJ2-1	CASSIAGASYNEQFF	TGTGCCAGCAGTATAGCGGGGGCGTCCTACAATGAGCAGTTCTTC
TRBD1	TRBV29-1	-	TRBJ2-1	CSARTGYDNEQFF	TGCAGCGCTCGGACAGGGTATGACAATGAGCAGTTCTTC
-	TRBV6-2/TRBV6-3	-	TRBJ1-5	CASSRRGLSNQPQHF	TGTGCCAGCAGCAGACGCGGACTTAGCAATCAGCCCCAGCATTTT
-	TRBV3-1/TRBV3-2	-	TRBJ1-2	CASSQVSLGYTF	TGTGCCAGCAGCCAAGTTTCTCTTGGCTACACCTTC
-	TRBV7-2	-	TRBJ2-7	CASSVGLSSSYEQYF	TGTGCCAGCAGCGTCGGACTGAGCAGCTCCTACGAGCAGTACTTC
-	TRBV28	-	TRBJ1-2	CASSLNHKGIYGYTF	TGTGCCAGCAGTTTAAATCACAAGGGGATATATGGCTACACCTTC
TRBD1	TRBV9	-	TRBJ2-1	CASTPGQGAINEQFF	TGTGCCAGCACCCCGGGTCAGGGGGCGATCAATGAGCAGTTCTTC
TRBD1	TRBV29-1	-	TRBJ2-5	CSVVGQQETQYF	TGCAGCGTTGTGGGACAGCAAGAGACCCAGTACTTC
TRBD1	TRBV7-2	once	TRBJ2-3	CASSPRGITGSDTQYF	TGTGCCAGCAGCCCCAGGGGGATTACAGGGTCGGATACGCAGTATTTT
TRBD1	TRBV30	-	TRBJ1-5	CAWSGSKAGGTQPQHF	TGTGCCTGGAGTGGTAGTAAGGCAGGGGGGACTCAGCCCCAGCATTTT
TRBD1	TRBV5-1	-	TRBJ1-2	CASSWGQGDGYGYTF	TGCGCCAGCAGCTGGGGACAGGGGGACGGCTATGGCTACACCTTC
-	TRBV6-1	-	TRBJ1-6	CASSEALRLNSPLHF	TGTGCCAGCAGTGAAGCGCTAAGATTAAATTCACCCCTCCACTTT
-	TRBV7-9	-	TRBJ1-2	CASSIQGAGLLYGYTF	TGTGCCAGCAGCATACAGGGCGCAGGGCTTCTCTATGGCTACACCTTC
TRBD1	TRBV10-3	few	TRBJ1-2	CAISNQGADGYTF	TGTGCCATCAGCAATCAGGGGGCGGATGGCTACACCTTC
TRBD1	TRBV24-1	-	TRBJ2-3	CATSDPGQVDTQYF	TGTGCCACCAGTGATCCGGGACAGGTAGATACGCAGTATTTT
-	TRBV29-1	-	TRBJ1-3	CSVDRQAGNTIYF	TGCAGCGTTGACCGACAGGCGGGAAACACCATATATTTT
-	TRBV5-1	-	TRBJ1-4	CASSLDQGGREKLFF	TGCGCCAGCAGCTTGGATCAGGGAGGTAGGGAAAAACTGTTTTTT